This T cell receptor beta chain was retrieved from a study of blood T cell repertoires in COVID-19. This clone was picked up one time. Sequenced by immunoSEQ multiplex PCR; TCRdb stores in-frame clones only, minus some. Found here are 140,000 or so clones, more than 65% of them singletons; the top ten hold about 4%. CDR1 is SGHRS, CDR2 YFSETQ, per germline. V lost 4 bases, J lost 4 bases, and 5 bases stayed unmatched. The CDR3 totals 14 residues. This chain uses TRBV5-1 with TRBJ1-5; 7 positions agree with TRBD1. The source of this sequence is a man aged 55 to 70 with acute or convalescent COVID-19. Sequencing input: peripheral blood. The CDR3: CASSEGQINQPQHF. CDR3 coding DNA: TGCGCCAGCAGCGAGGGACAGATAAATCAGCCCCAGCATTTT.